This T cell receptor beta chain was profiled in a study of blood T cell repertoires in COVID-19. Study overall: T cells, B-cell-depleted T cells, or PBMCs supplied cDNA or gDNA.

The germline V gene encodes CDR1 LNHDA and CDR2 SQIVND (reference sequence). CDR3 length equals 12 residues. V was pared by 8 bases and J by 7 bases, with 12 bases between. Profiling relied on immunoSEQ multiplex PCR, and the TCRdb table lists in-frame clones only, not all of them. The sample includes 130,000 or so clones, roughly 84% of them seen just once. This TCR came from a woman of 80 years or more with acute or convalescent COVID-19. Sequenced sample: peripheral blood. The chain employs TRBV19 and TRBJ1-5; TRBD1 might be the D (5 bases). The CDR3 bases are TGTGCCAGTGGTGACAGCCGCCAGCCCCAGCATTTT. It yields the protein CASGDSRQPQHF.